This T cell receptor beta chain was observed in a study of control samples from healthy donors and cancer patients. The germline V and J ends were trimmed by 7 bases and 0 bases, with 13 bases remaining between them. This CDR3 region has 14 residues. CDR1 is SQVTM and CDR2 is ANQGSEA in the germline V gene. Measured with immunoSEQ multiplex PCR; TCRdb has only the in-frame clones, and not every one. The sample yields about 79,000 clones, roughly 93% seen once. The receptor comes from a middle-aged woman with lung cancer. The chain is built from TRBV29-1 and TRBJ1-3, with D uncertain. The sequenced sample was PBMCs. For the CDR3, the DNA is TGCAGCGCTGTGACCGACTACTCTGGAAACACCATATATTTT. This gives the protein CSAVTDYSGNTIYF. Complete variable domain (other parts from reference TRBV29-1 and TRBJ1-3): SAVISQKPSRDICQRGTSLTIQCQVDSQVTMMFWYRQQPGQSLTLIATANQGSEATYESGFVIDKFPISRPNLTFSTLTVSNMSPEDSSIYLCSAVTDYSGNTIYFGEGSWLTVV.